Listed below are T cell receptor beta chains from one sample, sequenced in a study of patients and donors after allogeneic stem cell transplantation. TCRdb recomputed calls from the RT-PCR reads with MiXCR, one row per CDR3 protein. The sample lists roughly 190,000 distinct CDR3 sequences, around 41% seen once, with 33% in the top ten. The specimen sequenced was blood, either unsorted or a sorted T cell fraction (not recorded which). Source of these receptors: a human donor who was either an allogeneic HSCT recipient or a stem cell or donor lymphocyte infusion donor (not recorded which). It is not recorded whose cells these are; they may come from a transplant donor. The CDR3 runs from the conserved cysteine through the conserved F or W. The D gene is left open where the match is weak. The listing skips clone size in some rows; elsewhere it reads once, few, many or a size class.

d_call clone_size j_call v_call cdr3_nt cdr3_aa
TRBD1 . TRBJ1-1 TRBV29-1 TGCAGCGTAGTGACAGGGGGCATTTCGGCTTTCTTT CSVVTGGISAFF
. few TRBJ1-3 TRBV24-1 TGTGCCACCAGTTCCGGCTCTGGAAACACCATATATTTT CATSSGSGNTIYF
TRBD1 . TRBJ1-1 TRBV7-3 TGTGCCAGCAGCTGGCAGGACAGGGGCTTGAACACTGAAGCTTTCTTT CASSWQDRGLNTEAFF
TRBD2 . TRBJ2-1 TRBV27 TGTGCCAGCATGGCGCTTGGCGGGAGAAGGGATGAGCAGTTCTTC CASMALGGRRDEQFF
TRBD1 few TRBJ2-1 TRBV7-2 TGTGCCAGCAGCTTAAGGATCGGGACAGGGGACAATGAGCAGTTCTTC CASSLRIGTGDNEQFF
. . TRBJ2-2 TRBV4-3 TGCGCCAGCAGCCTTAAGAGTGCGAACACCGGGGAGCTGTTTTTT CASSLKSANTGELFF
. few TRBJ2-3 TRBV28 TGTGCCAGCAGTAGGGAAACAGATACGCAGTATTTT CASSRETDTQYF
. . TRBJ1-1 TRBV9 TGTGCCAGCTCCGCGAAGGGAGGGGAGGCCACTGAAGCTTTCTTT CASSAKGGEATEAFF
. . TRBJ1-6 TRBV28 TGTGCCAGCAGTTTAGGCAGAGATTCACCCCTCCACTTT CASSLGRDSPLHF
TRBD1 few TRBJ1-1 TRBV6-2/TRBV6-3 TGTGCCAGCCACTTACAGGGGGCGAGGGACACTGAAGCTTTCTTT CASHLQGARDTEAFF
. few TRBJ1-1 TRBV29-1 TGCAGCGTCAGGAGACAGGAGTTCCCGGCTGAAGCTTTCTTT CSVRRQEFPAEAFF
. few TRBJ2-2 TRBV7-9 TGTGCCAGCAGCCTAATTAACACCGGGGAGCTGTTTTTT CASSLINTGELFF
. few TRBJ1-2 TRBV18 TGTGCCAGCTCACCACCGGCTCACAGAGCATTCTATGGCTACACCTTC CASSPPAHRAFYGYTF
. . TRBJ2-7 TRBV20-1 TGCAGTGCTTACAGCGGGCGCTCCTACGAGCAGTACTTC CSAYSGRSYEQYF
. few TRBJ1-1 TRBV25-1 TGTGCCAGCAGTGAATGGGGAGCCCGAGGGACTGAAGCTTTCTTT CASSEWGARGTEAFF
. . TRBJ1-4 TRBV7-8 TGTGCCAGCAGCTTAGCTGGTGGCCTCACAACTAATGAAAAACTGTTTTTT CASSLAGGLTTNEKLFF
TRBD1 many TRBJ1-5 TRBV6-1 TGTGCCAGCAGTGAAAGACAGGGAAGCAATCAGCCCCAGCATTTT CASSERQGSNQPQHF
TRBD2 few TRBJ2-5 TRBV11-2 TGTGCCAGCAGCGTATTAAGCGGGAGGCAAGAGACCCAGTACTTC CASSVLSGRQETQYF
. . TRBJ1-4 TRBV7-2 TGTGCCAGCAGCTTAGAGTTCGCGGCCCGGGGGGAAAAACTGTTTTTT CASSLEFAARGEKLFF
. . TRBJ2-1 TRBV27 TGTGCCAGCAGCCTCCAAAGCGGGCTCAATGAGCAGTTCTTC CASSLQSGLNEQFF
TRBD1 . TRBJ1-2 TRBV5-1 TGCGCCAGCAGCCCGACAGGGGGCGACTATGGCTACACCTTC CASSPTGGDYGYTF
TRBD2 . TRBJ2-1 TRBV9 TGTGCCAGCAGCCATTCGGGACTAGCGGGACAGAGCTCCTACAATGAGCAGTTCTTC CASSHSGLAGQSSYNEQFF
. . TRBJ1-2 TRBV5-1 TGCGCCAGCAGCTGGGACCCACCCTATGGCTACACCTTC CASSWDPPYGYTF
. . TRBJ1-2 TRBV6-5 TGTGCCAGCAGTTACTCGGGCGGCAGCGCCTCCTATGGCTACACCTTC CASSYSGGSASYGYTF
. few TRBJ1-2 TRBV7-9 TGTGCCAGCAGCCCGGACGGTAACTATGGCTACACCTTC CASSPDGNYGYTF
. . TRBJ2-5 TRBV12-3/TRBV12-4 TGTGCCAGCATTGCCAGCACAGGGGAGACCCAGTACTTC CASIASTGETQYF
. . TRBJ2-1 TRBV5-1 TGCGCCAGCTCCCCGAGCTCCTACAATGAGCAGTTCTTC CASSPSSYNEQFF
TRBD2 . TRBJ2-7 TRBV20-1 TGCAGTGCCGGGAGGGATCCCTTTTTCTACGAGCAGTACTTC CSAGRDPFFYEQYF
TRBD2 . TRBJ2-1 TRBV5-1 TGCGCCAGCAGCTTGATGGCAGCCGGGGGGTGGAATGAGCAGTTCTTC CASSLMAAGGWNEQFF
TRBD1 once TRBJ1-2 TRBV2 TGTGCCAGCAGTAACTCAGGGGGCTATGGCTACACCTTC CASSNSGGYGYTF
. . TRBJ2-7 TRBV4-3 TGCGCCAGCAGCCAAGCCCTTGCGATCGAGCAGTACTTC CASSQALAIEQYF
. once TRBJ1-2 TRBV29-1 TGCAGCGTTTCGAGTCGAGAGTCCGCCTATGGCTACACCTTC CSVSSRESAYGYTF
TRBD1 many TRBJ2-1 TRBV29-1 TGCAGCGTTGGGGCAGGGGGCGCGGGCAATGAGCAGTTCTTC CSVGAGGAGNEQFF
TRBD2 . TRBJ2-1 TRBV6-5 TGTGCCAGCAGTTACAGAGGGGCTAGCGGAAACAATGAGCAGTTCTTC CASSYRGASGNNEQFF
TRBD1 . TRBJ1-1 TRBV12-3/TRBV12-4 TGTGCCAGCAGCCTACCCGAGGACAGGGCTGAAGCTTTCTTT CASSLPEDRAEAFF
. . TRBJ2-3 TRBV9 TGTGCCAGCAGCCGCAGCGGAACCACAGATACGCAGTATTTT CASSRSGTTDTQYF
. few TRBJ1-1 TRBV5-1 TGCGCCAGCAGCTATTATGACAGAGACAGCCCTGAAGCTTTCTTT CASSYYDRDSPEAFF
. . TRBJ1-3 TRBV7-2 TGTGCCAGCAGCCTCCCGGGAAACACCATATATTTT CASSLPGNTIYF
. . TRBJ1-5 TRBV27 TGTGCCAGCAGCAGGGGCCGGGGAATCGATCAGCCCCAGCATTTT CASSRGRGIDQPQHF
TRBD2 . TRBJ2-5 TRBV29-1 TGCAGCGTTGAAAGCCTAGCGGGAGTGCAGACCCAGTACTTC CSVESLAGVQTQYF
TRBD2 . TRBJ2-3 TRBV7-7 TGTGCCAGCAGCTTAGCGGTGTCTAGCGGGAGGGCCACAGCAGATACGCAGTATTTT CASSLAVSSGRATADTQYF